Listed below are T cell receptor beta chains from one sample, sequenced in a study of T cell responses to AZD1222 COVID-19 vaccine. Libraries were prepared by immunoSEQ multiplex PCR; TCRdb keeps only in-frame clonotypes and omits some of them. The sample consists of about 150,000 clones, approximately 92% of them appearing once. The source material was peripheral blood, sampled on day 0 of AZD1222 vaccination. The receptors shown here come from an adult in good health. Each CDR3 is given with its conserved first and last residue. D genes are given only for firm matches. Clone size is stated in some rows and not others, as once, few, many or a class when expanded.

j_call,clone_size,v_call,d_call,cdr3_aa,cdr3_nt
TRBJ2-7,.,TRBV6-1,.,CASSDKGFSYEQYF,TGTGCCAGCAGTGACAAAGGTTTCTCCTACGAGCAGTACTTC
TRBJ2-7,.,TRBV7-2,.,CASSPQGITYEQYF,TGTGCCAGCAGCCCCCAGGGGATTACCTACGAGCAGTACTTC
TRBJ1-2,.,TRBV6-5,TRBD1,CSRWGDRGHYGYTF,TGTTCCCGGTGGGGAGACAGGGGACACTATGGCTACACCTTC
TRBJ1-1,.,TRBV13,.,CASNSWGGTEAFF,TGTGCCAGCAACTCTTGGGGGGGCACTGAAGCTTTCTTT
TRBJ1-5,.,TRBV2,TRBD1,CASSLRTGGGYNNQPQHF,TGTGCCAGCAGTCTTCGAACAGGGGGGGGGTACAACAATCAGCCCCAGCATTTT
TRBJ1-5,.,TRBV30,.,CAWSLGSNQPQHF,TGTGCCTGGAGTTTGGGGTCCAATCAGCCCCAGCATTTT
TRBJ2-5,.,TRBV7-3,TRBD1,CASSSYRGFQETQYF,TGTGCCAGCAGCTCATACAGGGGATTCCAAGAGACCCAGTACTTC
TRBJ2-1,.,TRBV24-1,.,CATSDLGGPFTHEQFF,TGTGCCACCAGTGATTTGGGGGGGCCATTTACCCATGAGCAGTTCTTC
TRBJ1-1,.,TRBV15,.,CATSRDEWRGRTEAFF,TGTGCCACCAGCAGAGATGAGTGGCGGGGGAGGACTGAAGCTTTCTTT
TRBJ2-2,.,TRBV7-2,.,CASSPRRAELFF,TGTGCCAGCAGCCCACGGCGTGCGGAGCTGTTTTTT
TRBJ2-5,few,TRBV19,.,CASKSNQETQYF,TGTGCCAGTAAATCGAACCAAGAGACCCAGTACTTC
TRBJ2-3,.,TRBV11-2,TRBD2,CASSRRLASTDTQYF,TGTGCCAGCAGCCGACGACTAGCTAGCACAGATACGCAGTATTTT
TRBJ2-1,.,TRBV5-1,TRBD2,CASSLPTSGSENEQFF,TGCGCCAGCAGCTTACCTACTAGCGGGAGTGAGAATGAGCAGTTCTTC
TRBJ2-4,.,TRBV19,TRBD1,CASLHTGGSTKNIQYF,TGTGCCAGCCTACACACAGGGGGCTCGACCAAAAACATTCAGTACTTC
TRBJ2-4,.,TRBV30,TRBD1,CAWSVSGQGTNIQYF,TGTGCCTGGAGTGTCTCCGGACAGGGGACCAACATTCAGTACTTC
TRBJ2-1,.,TRBV6-5,.,CASSLENSYNEQFF,TGTGCCAGCAGTCTGGAGAACTCCTACAATGAGCAGTTCTTC
TRBJ2-5,.,TRBV9,TRBD2,CASSPGSSGGQETQYF,TGTGCCAGCAGCCCCGGATCTAGCGGAGGACAAGAGACCCAGTACTTC
TRBJ1-1,once,TRBV30,TRBD1,CAWMTGGGTEAFF,TGTGCCTGGATGACAGGGGGCGGCACTGAAGCTTTCTTT
TRBJ2-1,.,TRBV3-1/TRBV3-2,TRBD2,CASSERAGGHREQFF,TGTGCCAGCAGCGAAAGAGCGGGAGGGCATCGGGAGCAGTTCTTC
TRBJ2-1,once,TRBV2,.,CASSEEREYNEQFF,TGTGCCAGCAGTGAAGAACGGGAGTACAATGAGCAGTTCTTC
TRBJ2-2,.,TRBV5-1,.,CASSLGTENTGELFF,TGCGCCAGCAGCTTGGGCACTGAGAACACCGGGGAGCTGTTTTTT
TRBJ1-1,.,TRBV19,.,CASSSHPGGGRGKMNTEAFF,TGTGCCAGTAGTTCCCACCCGGGGGGGGGAAGAGGTAAGATGAACACTGAAGCTTTCTTT